The present entry profiles one T cell receptor (beta chain) with its context. No antigen is known for it. PCR primers comprised 60 Vbeta and 13 Jbeta primers. Original data processing: About 11 million of some 80 million unique TCR beta chains were shared, per a later count. Produced via immunoSEQ multiplex PCR; TCRdb's table is partial and in-frame only. V, J and clone size derive from that table, while D and trimming were established from the DNA sequence. The repertoire holds 200,000 to 250,000 clones, with about 77% as singletons. This sample was included in a study of cytomegalovirus exposure and HLA in healthy donors. Broader study findings: Earlier analysis yielded a pattern in which most TCR beta V segments were productive about 90% or about 30% of the time.

The V gene lost 2 bases and the J gene lost 0 bases, with 18 bases spanning the gap. The CDR3 is made up of 18 amino acids. The germline V gene encodes CDR1 SGHRS and CDR2 YFSETQ. This sequence joins TRBV5-1 and TRBJ2-1; D gene unclear. This TCR was sampled from a woman between 25 and 40 years old in good health and CMV-seronegative. The source material was PBMCs. The CDR3 DNA reads TGCGCCAGCAGCTTAAGTTTGGATTCGCGGCGCTCCTACAATGAGCAGTTCTTC. Its translation: CASSLSLDSRRSYNEQFF.